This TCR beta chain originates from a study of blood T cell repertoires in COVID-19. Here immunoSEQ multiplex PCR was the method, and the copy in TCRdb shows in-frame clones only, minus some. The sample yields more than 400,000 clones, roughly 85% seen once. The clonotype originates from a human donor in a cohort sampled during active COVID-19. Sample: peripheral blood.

CDR3 region: CATSSGTGGTDTQYF. The CDR3 nucleotides read TGTGCCACCAGCAGCGGGACAGGGGGAACAGATACGCAGTATTTT. The V call is TRBV15, the J call TRBJ2-3; 11 bases line up with TRBD1. The CDR3 extends over 15 amino acids. Germline V gives CDR1 LNHNV, CDR2 YYDKDF (reference sequence). Unmatched junction bases numbered 2, after V lost 3 bases and J lost 3 bases.